Below, 26 T cell receptor beta chains from the same sample are listed, as sequenced in a study of CD8 T cells in ankylosing spondylitis. MiXCR, run by TCRdb on the 5' RACE reads, gives a single entry per CDR3 protein. Found here are about 360,000 distinct CDR3 sequences, 20% to 25% of them singletons; the top ten hold about an eighth. The sequenced sample was blood, either unsorted or a sorted T cell fraction (not recorded which). These receptors were collected from a male donor with ankylosing spondylitis or in good health (not recorded which).

This chain links TRBV20-1 with TRBJ2-7; 10 bases match TRBD1. CDR1 is DFQATT, CDR2 SNEGSKA, per germline (reference sequence). The CDR3 has 12 residues. V lost 6 bases to trimming and J lost 5 bases; unmatched junction nucleotides: 4. The CDR3 spells CSASTGGHEQYF. The CDR3 region has the DNA TGCAGTGCCTCGACAGGGGGCCACGAGCAGTACTTC.

The rearrangement joins TRBV5-6 to TRBJ2-1; 14 bases line up with TRBD2. Germline trimming cut 4 bases from V and 3 bases from J; bases unmatched to any gene: 3. The length of the CDR3 is 16 residues. Germline CDR1 reads SGHDT; CDR2 reads YYEEEE. CDR3 in DNA: TGTGCCAGCAGCGGGGGACTAGCGGGGGACTACAATGAGCAGTTCTTC. Its translation: CASSGGLAGDYNEQFF.

This clonotype has a count of ten or more. V is TRBV4-1 and J is TRBJ2-2; D is undetermined. V was pared by 0 bases and J by 4 bases, with 9 bases between. CDR3 length: 15 amino acids. Germline V gives CDR1 MGHRA, CDR2 YSYEKL. Written as DNA, the CDR3 is TGCGCCAGCAGCCAAGAAGGTCACGGCACCGGGGAGCTGTTTTTT. Residues: CASSQEGHGTGELFF.

This clonotype was observed a handful of times. The rearrangement links TRBV7-3 to TRBJ2-7; 8 bases are shared with TRBD1. CDR1 is SGHTA, CDR2 FQGTGA, per germline. The J segment lost 3 bases and the V segment lost 1 base, leaving 5 bases of the junction unmatched. CDR3 size: 15 residues. The CDR3 is CASSLIGGQVYEQYF. The DNA of the CDR3 is TGTGCCAGCAGCTTAATCGGGGGACAGGTCTACGAGCAGTACTTC.

CDR3 loop: CASSKRTGLNEQYF. CDR3 sequence (DNA): TGTGCCAGCAGCAAACGGACAGGGCTCAACGAGCAGTACTTC. This rearrangement joins TRBV7-9 to TRBJ2-7, with 8 bases matching TRBD1. The CDR3 totals 14 residues. The V gene end was trimmed by 5 bases and the J gene end by 5 bases; junction bases not matched to a gene: 8. The germline CDR1 and CDR2 sequences are SEHNR and FQNEAQ (reference sequence).

This clonotype has only one observation. The chain is built from TRBV6-1 and TRBJ2-2; maybe TRBD2 (5 bases). The length of the CDR3 is 15 residues. Germline V gene lookup returns CDR1 MNHNS and CDR2 SASEGT. V lost 3 bases and J lost 3, with 11 bases in between. CDR3 in DNA: TGTGCCAGCAGTGACGTTTGGCGGGACACCGGGGAGCTGTTTTTT. Translated, it gives CASSDVWRDTGELFF.

The DNA of the CDR3 is TGCAGTGCAACCGGGACTTGGGAGACCCAGTACTTC. This translates into CSATGTWETQYF. The chain combines TRBV20-1 with TRBJ2-5; possibly TRBD2 for D (6 bases). Trimming pared 6 bases from V and 5 bases from J, leaving 13 bases between. Germline loops: CDR1 DFQATT, CDR2 SNEGSKA (reference sequence). This CDR3 is built from 12 residues.

The chain recombines TRBV28 with TRBJ2-7, with a possible D match to TRBD2 (7 bases). The CDR3 is 16 residues long. Between the trimmed V and J ends, which lost 5 bases and 0 bases, there was a span of 17 bases. Germline V gene data show CDR1 as MDHEN and CDR2 as SYDVKM. CDR3 nucleotide sequence: TGTGCCAGCAGTCACGCCGGGGGGCGTAGCTCCTACGAGCAGTACTTC. It specifies CASSHAGGRSSYEQYF. The full variable domain, in which reference TRBV28 and TRBJ2-7 provide the parts outside the CDR3, is DVKVTQSSRYLVKRTGEKVFLECVQDMDHENMFWYRQDPGLGLRLIYFSYDVKMKEKGDIPEGYSVSREKKERFSLILESASTNQTSMYLCASSHAGGRSSYEQYFGPGTRLTVT.

This clonotype was picked up a small number of times. This chain links TRBV6-1 with TRBJ2-1; the D gene is possibly TRBD1 (6 bases). The CDR3 is made up of 13 amino acids. CDR1 MNHNS and CDR2 SASEGT come from the germline V gene. V was cut by 6 bases and J by 14 bases, with 20 bases left in between. The CDR3 DNA follows: TGTGCCAGCAGACGACAGGCCGTTGATTTGGAGTTCTTC. Its protein product is CASRRQAVDLEFF.

This clonotype was observed a few times. The chain links TRBV12-3 or TRBV12-4 to TRBJ2-3; 7 bases are a match to TRBD1. The CDR3 extends over 14 amino acids. Trimming at V came to 2 bases and at J to 5 bases, leaving 4 bases not matched to a gene. CDR3 residues: CASSLTGVGDTQYF. CDR3 nucleotide sequence: TGTGCCAGCAGTTTAACAGGGGTAGGAGATACGCAGTATTTT.

This clonotype occurred a few times. V and J are TRBV13 and TRBJ2-1; D is possibly TRBD2 (5 bases). The CDR3 has 13 residues. Germline V gene lookup returns CDR1 PRHDT and CDR2 FYEKMQ (reference sequence). V was pared by 8 bases and J by 3 bases, with 11 bases between. The CDR3: CASGAESYNEQFF. The CDR3 nucleotides read TGTGCCAGCGGAGCGGAGAGCTACAATGAGCAGTTCTTC.

The chain uses TRBV28 and TRBJ2-5, with D unclear. CDR1 MDHEN and CDR2 SYDVKM come from the germline V gene. This CDR3 contains 10 residues. The V end lost 4 bases, the J end lost 9 bases, and 6 bases lay between the germline ends. The CDR3 DNA reads as TGTGCCAGCAGTTCGATATCCCAGTACTTC. This translates into CASSSISQYF.

This clonotype has just a few counts. The rearrangement uses TRBV12-3 or TRBV12-4 and TRBJ2-1; no clear D gene. The V end lost 5 bases, the J end lost 1 base, and 12 bases lay between the germline ends. The CDR3 has 15 residues. The CDR3 protein is CASSLGDLSYNEQFF. The CDR3 DNA follows: TGTGCCAGCAGTCTAGGAGACCTATCCTACAATGAGCAGTTCTTC.

This chain links TRBV3-1 with TRBJ2-1; D is possibly TRBD2 (6 bases). Trimming pared 0 bases from V and 8 bases from J, leaving 14 bases between. CDR1 is LGHDT, CDR2 YNNKEL, per germline (reference sequence). This CDR3 region has 15 residues. In DNA form, the CDR3 reads TGTGCCAGCAGCCAAGATCCGGGGGTAGGATATGAGCAGTTCTTC. Translation gives CASSQDPGVGYEQFF.

This clonotype was seen only a few times. The chain recombines TRBV7-9 with TRBJ2-2; no reliable D call. V dropped 5 bases and J dropped 5 bases, with 9 bases sitting between them. Germline CDR1 and CDR2: SEHNR and FQNEAQ (reference sequence). The CDR3 is made up of 13 amino acids. Written as DNA, the CDR3 is TGTGCCAGCAGCCTTTATCAGACCGGGGAGCTGTTTTTT. Its protein product is CASSLYQTGELFF. Filled out from reference TRBV7-9 and TRBJ2-2, the complete variable domain reads DTGVSQNPRHKITKRGQNVTFRCDPISEHNRLYWYRQTLGQGPEFLTYFQNEAQLEKSRLLSDRFSAERPKGSFSTLEIQRTEQGDSAMYLCASSLYQTGELFFGEGSRLTVL.

The chain employs TRBV4-1 and TRBJ1-1, with 9 positions matching TRBD1. The V segment lost 3 bases and the J segment 1 base; nucleotides outside the gene matches: 3. The CDR3 has 15 amino acids. The V gene's germline CDR1 is MGHRA and CDR2 YSYEKL. The CDR3 DNA reads TGCGCCAGCAGCCATATGACAGGGGGGAACACTGAAGCTTTCTTT. This sequence encodes CASSHMTGGNTEAFF.

This clonotype turned up a few times. This chain connects TRBV3-1 to TRBJ2-1; D is perhaps TRBD2 (6 bases). Trimming took 4 bases from V and 3 from J, leaving 13 bases between them. The CDR3 runs to 15 residues. Germline values: CDR1 LGHDT, CDR2 YNNKEL (reference sequence). CDR3 DNA sequence: TGTGCCAGCAGCCCGGGTGGAGGGTACTACAATGAGCAGTTCTTC. Its protein product is CASSPGGGYYNEQFF.

This clonotype was observed a handful of times. V gene TRBV9 combines with J gene TRBJ2-5; D may be TRBD2 (6 bases). Per the germline V gene, CDR1 is SGDLS and CDR2 is YYNGEE. Trimming took 0 bases from V and 5 from J, leaving 8 bases between them. The CDR3 contains 13 residues. The CDR3 here is CASSVAGVETQYF. The CDR3 DNA reads as TGTGCCAGCAGCGTAGCGGGGGTGGAGACCCAGTACTTC.

The V gene is TRBV19, the J gene TRBJ2-1; TRBD2 matches 9 bases. Losses at the gene ends were 7 bases for V and 2 bases for J; bases not matched to a gene: 12. There are 17 residues in the CDR3. From germline, CDR1 is LNHDA and CDR2 SQIVND (reference sequence). CDR3 DNA: TGTGCCAGTACCCGACGGCGCGGGGGGGCCCCCTACAATGAGCAGTTCTTC. Protein sequence: CASTRRRGGAPYNEQFF.

This clonotype was detected once. V gene TRBV7-9 combines with J gene TRBJ2-2; D remains ambiguous. CDR1 and CDR2 (germline): SEHNR, FQNEAQ (reference sequence). This CDR3 comprises 16 residues. V gave up 1 base and J gave up 1 base, with 10 bases separating them. The CDR3 here is CASSLGSPKNTGELFF. DNA for the CDR3: TGTGCCAGCAGCTTAGGTAGCCCAAAGAACACCGGGGAGCTGTTTTTT.

This rearrangement joins TRBV9 to TRBJ1-1; 11 bases map to TRBD1. From germline, CDR1 is SGDLS and CDR2 YYNGEE. CDR3 length: 15 residues. The trim removed 2 bases at V and 4 bases at J, leaving 4 bases unmatched. CDR3 protein: CASSVGQGVSTEAFF. DNA for the CDR3: TGTGCCAGCAGCGTGGGACAGGGGGTTTCCACTGAAGCTTTCTTT.

This clonotype was observed a handful of times. This rearrangement joins TRBV7-9 to TRBJ1-4; possible D gene TRBD1, 5 bases. Germline CDR1 and CDR2: SEHNR and FQNEAQ (reference sequence). The CDR3 contains 15 residues. V dropped 1 base and J dropped 5 bases, with 11 bases sitting between them. The CDR3: CASSLEGNFNEKLFF. CDR3 DNA sequence: TGTGCCAGCAGCTTAGAGGGGAACTTCAATGAAAAACTGTTTTTT.

The chain is built from TRBV5-5 and TRBJ2-3; TRBD1 might be the D (6 bases). This CDR3 is built from 14 residues. CDR1 is SGHKS and CDR2 is YYEKEE in the germline V gene (reference sequence). V was clipped by 3 bases and J by 2 bases, with 10 bases between them. CDR3 sequence: CASSSQGYTDTQYF. In DNA form, the CDR3 reads TGTGCCAGCAGCTCACAGGGTTACACAGATACGCAGTATTTT.

This clonotype appeared a few times. V gene TRBV9 combines with J gene TRBJ2-5; no clear D. Germline-derived CDR1 and CDR2 are SGDLS and YYNGEE. V was pared by 4 bases and J by 4 bases, with 14 bases between. The CDR3 sequence is 14 residues long. CDR3 residues: CASSPFQARETQYF. The DNA for the CDR3 is TGTGCCAGCAGCCCTTTTCAGGCCAGAGAGACCCAGTACTTC. Full variable domain (missing parts from reference TRBV9 and TRBJ2-5): DSGVTQTPKHLITATGQRVTLRCSPRSGDLSVYWYQQSLDQGLQFLIQYYNGEERAKGNILERFSAQQFPDLHSELNLSSLELGDSALYFCASSPFQARETQYFGPGTRLLVL.

This chain connects TRBV6-1 to TRBJ2-1; TRBD1 matches at 10 bases. V lost 2 bases, J lost 5 bases, and 15 bases stayed unmatched. The germline gives CDR1 MNHNS, CDR2 SASEGT. The CDR3 runs to 19 residues. The chain's CDR3 is CASSERPDRGRMSNNEQFF. DNA of the CDR3: TGTGCCAGCAGTGAACGTCCCGACAGGGGGCGAATGAGTAACAATGAGCAGTTCTTC.

This chain connects TRBV12-3 or TRBV12-4 to TRBJ2-3; a possible D gene is TRBD2 (6 bases). V shed 7 bases and J shed 4 bases, with 18 bases lying between them. This CDR3 comprises 15 residues. CDR3 protein: CASTLGGARPDTQYF. As DNA, the CDR3 is TGTGCCAGCACCCTCGGGGGTGCTCGGCCAGATACGCAGTATTTT.